The sample holds a few counts of the clone carrying this T cell receptor beta chain. Antigen specificity is unknown. CDR3 length: 14 amino acids. Trimming cost V 3 bases and J 5 bases, with 10 bases left between them. Germline V gives CDR1 SEHNR, CDR2 FQNEAQ (reference sequence). This specimen comes from a study of shared clonotypes between healthy human individuals. Regarding the study as a whole: The sharing of about 5% of naive CD4 clonotypes was seen across several donors. The sampled material consisted only of blood, and tissue repertoires are likely to differ. The genetic and exposure-history diversity represented was limited by few donors.

Method: immunoSEQ multiplex PCR; TCRdb's copy keeps in-frame clones and lacks some. The data hold over a million clones, with about 76% observed a single time. Sequenced material: memory CD4+ T cells sorted from blood. Subset described: CD45RA-negative fraction. This chain joins TRBV7-9 and TRBJ1-4; tentative D call: TRBD1 (5 bases). This TCR came from a man younger than 35 in good health. For the CDR3, the DNA is TGTGCCAGCAGCTTTGGAACAGGCAATGAAAAACTGTTTTTT. Protein product: CASSFGTGNEKLFF.